Each of the 6 T cell receptor beta chains below was sequenced from the same sample in a study of cytomegalovirus exposure and HLA in healthy donors. In the PCR, 60 Vbeta and 13 Jbeta primers were used. TCRdb keeps only in-frame clones here, not all; method: immunoSEQ multiplex PCR. Among roughly 160,000 clones listed, around four fifths were seen once. Source material: PBMCs. The receptors stem from a man between 50 and 59 years old in good health and CMV-seropositive.

The J gene is TRBJ2-7, the V gene TRBV7-7; 9 bases agree with TRBD2. The V gene's germline CDR1 is SSHAT and CDR2 FNYEAQ (reference sequence). Trimming cost V 11 bases and J 2 bases; bases outside gene matches: 31. The length of the CDR3 is 21 residues. The CDR3 DNA sequence: TGTGCCGATATGCTCTGCGTCCGCCATTTAGCGGGGGACTTCTTCGCCTACGAGCAGTACTTC. Translated, it gives CADMLCVRHLAGDFFAYEQYF.

This clone is a singleton in its sample. The chain carries TRBV4-3 and TRBJ2-2; 7 nucleotides line up with TRBD2. CDR1 is LGHNA and CDR2 is YSLEER in the germline V gene. V was clipped by 3 bases and J by 2 bases; unmatched bases: 6. The CDR3 runs 16 residues. The CDR3: CASSHLGGLNTGELFF. The CDR3 coding sequence is TGCGCCAGCAGCCATTTGGGAGGGCTTAACACCGGGGAGCTGTTTTTT.

This clone was detected once. This chain links TRBV9 with TRBJ2-1; TRBD2 aligns across 7 bases. Trimming at V came to 0 bases and at J to 6 bases, leaving 9 bases not matched to a gene. Germline CDR1 is SGDLS and CDR2 is YYNGEE. CDR3 length: 16 amino acids. In DNA, the CDR3 is TGTGCCAGCAGCGTAGAGGGAGGGGCTGGGGGCAATGAGCAGTTCTTC. Translating gives CASSVEGGAGGNEQFF.

The rearrangement uses TRBV6-4 and TRBJ2-2; 8 nucleotides match TRBD1. J lost 7 bases, V lost 6 bases, and 7 bases had no gene match. The CDR3 runs to 14 residues. Germline-derived CDR1 and CDR2 are MRHNA and SNTAGT. The CDR3 spells CASSPGGWGGELFF. The CDR3 DNA sequence: TGTGCCAGCAGCCCAGGGGGCTGGGGCGGGGAGCTGTTTTTT.

V and J are TRBV5-1 and TRBJ1-4; 8 nucleotides line up with TRBD1. The CDR3 is made up of 15 amino acids. V trimming: 0 bases; J trimming: 8 bases; junction bases outside the gene matches: 6. Germline V gene lookup returns CDR1 SGHRS and CDR2 YFSETQ. The CDR3 nucleotides are TGCGCCAGCAGCTTGGCCAGGGGGCGAGACGAAAAACTGTTTTTT. Protein product: CASSLARGRDEKLFF.

Turning to this clone: The junction does not match germline at one end; this may be a read error. At the DNA level, this CDR3 is encoded by other sequences in the same sample as well. This rearrangement joins TRBV30 to TRBJ2-7, with a possible D match to TRBD1 (6 bases). This CDR3 is built from 15 residues. The germline V gene has CDR1 GTSNPN and CDR2 SVGIG (reference sequence). CDR3 residues: CACLPRDKSSYEQYF. The CDR3 nucleotides are TGCGCCTGTCTCCCCCGGGACAAGAGCTCCTACGAGCAGTACTTC.